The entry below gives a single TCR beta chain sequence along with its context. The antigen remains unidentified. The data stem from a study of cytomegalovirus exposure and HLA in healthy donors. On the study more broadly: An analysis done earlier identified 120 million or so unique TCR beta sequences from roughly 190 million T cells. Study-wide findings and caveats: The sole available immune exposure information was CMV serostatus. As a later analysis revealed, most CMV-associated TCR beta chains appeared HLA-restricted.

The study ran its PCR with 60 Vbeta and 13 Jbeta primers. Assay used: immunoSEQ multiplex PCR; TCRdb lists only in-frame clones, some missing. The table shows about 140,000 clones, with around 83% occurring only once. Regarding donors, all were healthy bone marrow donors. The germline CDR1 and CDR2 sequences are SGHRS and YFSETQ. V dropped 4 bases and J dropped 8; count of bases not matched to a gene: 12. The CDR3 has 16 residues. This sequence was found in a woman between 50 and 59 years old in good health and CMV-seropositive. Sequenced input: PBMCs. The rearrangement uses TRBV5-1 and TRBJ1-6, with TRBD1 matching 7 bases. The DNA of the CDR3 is TGCGCCAGCAGCGAATCAGGGACAGCCTTACATTCACCCCTCCACTTT. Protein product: CASSESGTALHSPLHF.